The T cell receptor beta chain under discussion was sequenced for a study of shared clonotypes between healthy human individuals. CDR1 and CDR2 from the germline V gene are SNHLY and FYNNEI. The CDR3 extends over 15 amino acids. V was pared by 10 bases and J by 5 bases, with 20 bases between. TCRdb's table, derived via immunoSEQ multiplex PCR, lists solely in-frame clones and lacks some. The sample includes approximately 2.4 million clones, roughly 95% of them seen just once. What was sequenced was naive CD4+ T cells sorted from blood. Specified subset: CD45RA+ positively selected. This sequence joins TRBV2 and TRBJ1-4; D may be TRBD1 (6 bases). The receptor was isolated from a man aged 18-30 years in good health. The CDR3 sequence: CATLKGGFHNEKLFF. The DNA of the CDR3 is TGTGCCACCCTCAAGGGGGGGTTCCACAATGAAAAACTGTTTTTT.